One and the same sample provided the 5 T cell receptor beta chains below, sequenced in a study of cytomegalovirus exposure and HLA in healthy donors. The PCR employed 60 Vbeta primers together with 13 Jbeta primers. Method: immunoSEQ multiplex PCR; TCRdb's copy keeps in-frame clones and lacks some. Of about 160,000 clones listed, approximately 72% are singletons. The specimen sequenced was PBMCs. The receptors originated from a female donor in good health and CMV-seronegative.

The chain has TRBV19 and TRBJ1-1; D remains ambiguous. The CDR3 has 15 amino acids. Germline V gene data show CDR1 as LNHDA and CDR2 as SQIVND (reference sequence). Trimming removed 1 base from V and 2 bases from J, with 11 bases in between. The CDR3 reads CASSIAHSGNTEAFF. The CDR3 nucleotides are TGTGCCAGTAGTATAGCACACTCAGGAAACACTGAAGCTTTCTTT.

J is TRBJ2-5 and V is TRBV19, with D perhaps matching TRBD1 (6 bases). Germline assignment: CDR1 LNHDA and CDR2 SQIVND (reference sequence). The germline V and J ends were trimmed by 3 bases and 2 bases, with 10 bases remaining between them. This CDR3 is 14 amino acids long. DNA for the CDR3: TGTGCCAGTAGTATCCCGGACAGACAAGAGACCCAGTACTTC. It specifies CASSIPDRQETQYF.

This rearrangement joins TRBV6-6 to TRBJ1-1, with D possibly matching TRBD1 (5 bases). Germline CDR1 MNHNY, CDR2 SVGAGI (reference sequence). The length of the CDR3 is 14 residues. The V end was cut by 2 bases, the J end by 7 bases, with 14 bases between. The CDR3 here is CASSYGAGYYEAFF. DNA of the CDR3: TGTGCCAGCAGTTACGGGGCAGGGTATTATGAAGCTTTCTTT.

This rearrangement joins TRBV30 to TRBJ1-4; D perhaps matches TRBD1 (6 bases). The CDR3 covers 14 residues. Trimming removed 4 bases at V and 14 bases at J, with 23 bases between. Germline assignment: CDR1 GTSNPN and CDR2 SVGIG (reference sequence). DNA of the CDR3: TGTGCCTGGACTCGAAACGGTAGGGGGTCCGGGCTGTTTTTT. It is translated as CAWTRNGRGSGLFF. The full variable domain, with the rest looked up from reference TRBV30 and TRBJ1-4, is SQTIHQWPATLVQPVGSPLSLECTVEGTSNPNLYWYRQAAGRGLQLLFYSVGIGQISSEVPQNLSASRPQDRQFILSSKKLLLSDSGFYLCAWTRNGRGSGLFFGSGTQLSVL.

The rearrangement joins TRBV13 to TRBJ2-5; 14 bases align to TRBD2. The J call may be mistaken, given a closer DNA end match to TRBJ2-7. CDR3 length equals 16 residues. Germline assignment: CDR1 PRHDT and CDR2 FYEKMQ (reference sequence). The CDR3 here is CASSPTGTSGSYEQYF. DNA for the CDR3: TGTGCCAGCAGCCCAACCGGGACTAGCGGGAGCTACGAGCAGTACTTC.